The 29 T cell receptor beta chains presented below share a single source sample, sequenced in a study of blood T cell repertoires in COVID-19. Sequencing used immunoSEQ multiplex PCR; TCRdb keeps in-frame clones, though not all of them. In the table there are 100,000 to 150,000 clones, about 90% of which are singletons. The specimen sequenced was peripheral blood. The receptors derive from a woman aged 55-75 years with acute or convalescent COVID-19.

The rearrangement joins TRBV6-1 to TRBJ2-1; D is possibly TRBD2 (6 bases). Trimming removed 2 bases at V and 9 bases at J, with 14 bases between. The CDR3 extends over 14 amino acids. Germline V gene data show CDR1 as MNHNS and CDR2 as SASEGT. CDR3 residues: CASSESRGIGEQFF. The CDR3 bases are TGTGCCAGCAGTGAATCGCGGGGAATCGGTGAGCAGTTCTTC.

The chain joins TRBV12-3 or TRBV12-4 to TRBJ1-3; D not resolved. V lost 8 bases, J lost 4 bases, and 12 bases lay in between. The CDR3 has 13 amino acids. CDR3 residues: CASLESVGNTIYF. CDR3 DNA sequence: TGTGCCAGCCTAGAGTCGGTAGGAAACACCATATATTTT.

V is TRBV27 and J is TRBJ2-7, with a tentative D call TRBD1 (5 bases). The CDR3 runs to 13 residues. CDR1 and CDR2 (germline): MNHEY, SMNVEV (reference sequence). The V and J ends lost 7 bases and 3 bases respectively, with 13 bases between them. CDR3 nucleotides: TGTGCCAGCAAGAAAAGGGGCAGCTACGAGCAGTACGTC. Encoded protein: CASKKRGSYEQYV.

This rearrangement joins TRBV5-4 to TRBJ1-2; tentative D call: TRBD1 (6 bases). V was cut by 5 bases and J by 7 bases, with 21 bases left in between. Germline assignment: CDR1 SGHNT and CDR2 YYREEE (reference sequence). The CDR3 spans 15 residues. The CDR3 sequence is CASSFATGRIGGYTF. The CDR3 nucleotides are TGTGCCAGCAGTTTTGCTACAGGGCGCATTGGTGGCTACACCTTC. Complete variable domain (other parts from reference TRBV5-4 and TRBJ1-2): ETGVTQSPTHLIKTRGQQVTLRCSSQSGHNTVSWYQQALGQGPQFIFQYYREEENGRGNFPPRFSGLQFPNYSSELNVNALELDDSALYLCASSFATGRIGGYTFGSGTRLTVV.

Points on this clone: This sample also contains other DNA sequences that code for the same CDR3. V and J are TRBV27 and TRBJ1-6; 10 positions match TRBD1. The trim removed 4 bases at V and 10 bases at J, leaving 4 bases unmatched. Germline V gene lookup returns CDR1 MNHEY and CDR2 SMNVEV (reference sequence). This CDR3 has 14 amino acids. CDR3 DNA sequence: TGTGCCAGCAGTTCCGACAGGGGGCGGTCACCCCTCCACTTT. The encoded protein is CASSSDRGRSPLHF.

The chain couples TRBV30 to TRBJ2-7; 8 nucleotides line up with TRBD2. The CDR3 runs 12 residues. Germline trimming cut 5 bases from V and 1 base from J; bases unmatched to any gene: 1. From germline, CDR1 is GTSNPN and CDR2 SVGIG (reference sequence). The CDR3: CAWASGSYEQYF. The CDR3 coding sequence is TGTGCCTGGGCTAGCGGGTCCTACGAGCAGTACTTC.

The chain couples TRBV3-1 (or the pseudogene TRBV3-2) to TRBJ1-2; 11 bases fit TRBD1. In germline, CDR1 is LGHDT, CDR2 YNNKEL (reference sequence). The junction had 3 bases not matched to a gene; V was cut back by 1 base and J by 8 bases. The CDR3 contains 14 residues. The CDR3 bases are TGTGCCAGCAGCCAAGGGGACAGGGGGATAGGCTACACCTTC. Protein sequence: CASSQGDRGIGYTF.

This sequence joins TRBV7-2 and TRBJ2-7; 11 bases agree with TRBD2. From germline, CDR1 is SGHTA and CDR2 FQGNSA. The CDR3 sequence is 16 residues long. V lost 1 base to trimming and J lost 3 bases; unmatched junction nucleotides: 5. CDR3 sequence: CASSLDRTSGFYEQYV. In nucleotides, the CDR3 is TGTGCCAGCAGCTTAGATCGGACTAGCGGGTTCTACGAGCAGTACGTC.

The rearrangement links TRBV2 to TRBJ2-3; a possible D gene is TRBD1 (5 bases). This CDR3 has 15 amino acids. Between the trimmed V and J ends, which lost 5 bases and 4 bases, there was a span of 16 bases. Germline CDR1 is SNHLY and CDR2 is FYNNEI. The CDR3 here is CASSTPTVSSDTQYF. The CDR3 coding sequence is TGTGCCAGCAGTACGCCGACAGTCAGTTCAGATACGCAGTATTTT.

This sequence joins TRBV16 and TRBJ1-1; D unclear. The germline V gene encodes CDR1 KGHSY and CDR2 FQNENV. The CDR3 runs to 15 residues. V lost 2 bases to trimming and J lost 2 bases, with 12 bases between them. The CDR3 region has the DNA TGTGCCAGCAGCCAAAGGAGGGCCCTCAACACTGAAGCTTTCTTT. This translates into CASSQRRALNTEAFF.

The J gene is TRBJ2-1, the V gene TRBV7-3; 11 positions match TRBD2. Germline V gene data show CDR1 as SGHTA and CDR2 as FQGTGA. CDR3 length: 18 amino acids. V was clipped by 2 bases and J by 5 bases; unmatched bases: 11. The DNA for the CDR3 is TGTGCCAGCAGCTTAGCTGCGGCTAGCGGGAGGTCTGACAATGAGCAGTTCTTC. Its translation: CASSLAAASGRSDNEQFF.

The CDR3 sequence is CASSIGSGLAQETQYF. Written as DNA, the CDR3 is TGTGCCAGTAGTATCGGATCGGGTCTGGCACAAGAGACCCAGTACTTC. The chain carries TRBV19 and TRBJ2-5; no definite D call. The germline gives CDR1 LNHDA, CDR2 SQIVND (reference sequence). The V gene lost 3 bases and the J gene lost 2 bases, with 16 bases spanning the gap. This CDR3 has 16 residues. The variable domain in full, with the rest retrieved from reference TRBV19 and TRBJ2-5, is DGGITQSPKYLFRKEGQNVTLSCEQNLNHDAMYWYRQDPGQGLRLIYYSQIVNDFQKGDIAEGYSVSREKKESFPLTVTSAQKNPTAFYLCASSIGSGLAQETQYFGPGTRLLVL.

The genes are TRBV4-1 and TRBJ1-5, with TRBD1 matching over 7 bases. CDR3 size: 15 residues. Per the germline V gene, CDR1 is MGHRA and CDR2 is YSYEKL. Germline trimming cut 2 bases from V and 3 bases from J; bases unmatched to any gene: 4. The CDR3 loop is CASSQRQGVNQPQHF. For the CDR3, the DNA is TGCGCCAGCAGCCAACGACAGGGAGTCAATCAGCCCCAGCATTTT.

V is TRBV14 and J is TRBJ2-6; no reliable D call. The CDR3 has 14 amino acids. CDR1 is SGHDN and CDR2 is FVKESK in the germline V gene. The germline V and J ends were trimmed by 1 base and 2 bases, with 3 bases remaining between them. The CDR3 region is CASSQVAGANVLTF. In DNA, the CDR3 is TGTGCCAGCAGCCAAGTAGCTGGGGCCAACGTCCTGACTTTC.

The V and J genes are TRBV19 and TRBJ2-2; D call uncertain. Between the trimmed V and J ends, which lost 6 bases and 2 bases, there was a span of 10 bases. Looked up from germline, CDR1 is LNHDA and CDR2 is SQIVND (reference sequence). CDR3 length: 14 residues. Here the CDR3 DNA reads TGTGCCAGTAGAGTTTCCAGTAACACCGGGGAGCTGTTTTTT. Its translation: CASRVSSNTGELFF.

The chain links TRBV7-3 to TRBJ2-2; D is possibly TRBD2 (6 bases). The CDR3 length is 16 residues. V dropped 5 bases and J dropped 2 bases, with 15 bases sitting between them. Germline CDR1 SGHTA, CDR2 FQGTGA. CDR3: CASSPALASNTGELFF. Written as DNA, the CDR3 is TGTGCCAGCAGCCCCGCCCTAGCGTCAAACACCGGGGAGCTGTTTTTT.

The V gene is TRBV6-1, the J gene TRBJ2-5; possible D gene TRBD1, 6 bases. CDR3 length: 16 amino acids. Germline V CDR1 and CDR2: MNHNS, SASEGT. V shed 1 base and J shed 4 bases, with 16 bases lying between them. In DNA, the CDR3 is TGTGCCAGCAGTGAAGGGGCCAGGGGCTGGTTAGAGACCCAGTACTTC. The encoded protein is CASSEGARGWLETQYF.

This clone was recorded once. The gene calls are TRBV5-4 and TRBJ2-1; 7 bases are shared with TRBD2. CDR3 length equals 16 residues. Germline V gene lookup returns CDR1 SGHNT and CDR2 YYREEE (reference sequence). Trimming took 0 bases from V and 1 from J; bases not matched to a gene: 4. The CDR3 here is CASSLEGLGSYNEQFF. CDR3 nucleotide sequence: TGTGCCAGCAGCTTGGAAGGACTAGGATCCTACAATGAGCAGTTCTTC.

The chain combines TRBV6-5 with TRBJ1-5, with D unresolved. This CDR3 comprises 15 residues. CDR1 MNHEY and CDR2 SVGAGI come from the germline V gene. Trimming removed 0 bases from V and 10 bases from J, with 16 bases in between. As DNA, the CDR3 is TGTGCCAGCAGTTACTCGAGGGAACCTAATGGCCCCCAGCATTTT. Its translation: CASSYSREPNGPQHF.

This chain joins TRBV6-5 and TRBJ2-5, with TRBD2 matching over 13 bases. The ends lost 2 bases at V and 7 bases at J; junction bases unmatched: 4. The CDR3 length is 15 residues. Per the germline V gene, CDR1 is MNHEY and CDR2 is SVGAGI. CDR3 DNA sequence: TGTGCCAGCAGTTACCGGACTAGCGGGAGAGGGACCCAGTACTTC. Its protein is CASSYRTSGRGTQYF.

The chain's CDR3 is CASRGTPGSPLHF. The DNA of the CDR3 is TGTGCCAGCAGGGGTACCCCGGGATCACCCCTCCACTTT. J is TRBJ1-6 and V is TRBV27, with D uncertain. There are 13 residues in the CDR3. Trimming took 6 bases from V and 10 from J, leaving 13 bases between them. Germline lookup yields CDR1 MNHEY and CDR2 SMNVEV (reference sequence).

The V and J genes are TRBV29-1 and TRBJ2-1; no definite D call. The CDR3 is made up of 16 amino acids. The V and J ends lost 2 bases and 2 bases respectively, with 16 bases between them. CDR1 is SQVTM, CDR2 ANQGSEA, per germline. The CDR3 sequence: CSVEFAAPITYNEQFF. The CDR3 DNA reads TGCAGCGTTGAATTCGCAGCGCCCATTACCTACAATGAGCAGTTCTTC.

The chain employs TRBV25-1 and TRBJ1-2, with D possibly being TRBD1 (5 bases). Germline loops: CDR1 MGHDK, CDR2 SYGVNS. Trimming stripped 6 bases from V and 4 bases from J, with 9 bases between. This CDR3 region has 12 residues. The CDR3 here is CASRTGVYGYTF. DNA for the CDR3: TGTGCCAGCAGAACAGGAGTCTATGGCTACACCTTC.

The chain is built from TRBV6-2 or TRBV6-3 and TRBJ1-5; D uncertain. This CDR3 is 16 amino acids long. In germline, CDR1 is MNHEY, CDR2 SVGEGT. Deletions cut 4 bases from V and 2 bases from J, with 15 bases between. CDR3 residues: CASSSHALAGNQPQHF. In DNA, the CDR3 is TGTGCCAGCAGTTCACACGCCCTAGCTGGCAATCAGCCCCAGCATTTT.

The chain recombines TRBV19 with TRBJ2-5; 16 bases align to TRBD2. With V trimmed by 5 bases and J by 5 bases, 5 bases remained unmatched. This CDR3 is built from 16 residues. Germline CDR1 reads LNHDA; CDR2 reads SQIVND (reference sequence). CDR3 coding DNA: TGTGCCAGTAGTGCGACGGGACTAGCGGGAGGGGAGACCCAGTACTTC. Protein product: CASSATGLAGGETQYF.

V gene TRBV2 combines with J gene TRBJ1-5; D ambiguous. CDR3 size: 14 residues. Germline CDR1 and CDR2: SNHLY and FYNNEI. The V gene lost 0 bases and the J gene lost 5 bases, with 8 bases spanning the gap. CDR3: CASSEAGVDQPQHF. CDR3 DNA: TGTGCCAGCAGTGAAGCCGGGGTGGATCAGCCCCAGCATTTT. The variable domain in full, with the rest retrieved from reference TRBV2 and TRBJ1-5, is EPEVTQTPSHQVTQMGQEVILRCVPISNHLYFYWYRQILGQKVEFLVSFYNNEISEKSEIFDDQFSVERPDGSNFTLKIRSTKLEDSAMYFCASSEAGVDQPQHFGDGTRLSIL.

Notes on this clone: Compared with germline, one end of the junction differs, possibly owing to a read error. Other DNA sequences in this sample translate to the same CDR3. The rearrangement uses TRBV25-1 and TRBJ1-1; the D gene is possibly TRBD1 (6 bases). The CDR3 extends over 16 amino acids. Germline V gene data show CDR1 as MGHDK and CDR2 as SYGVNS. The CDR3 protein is CASSESSITGHTEAFF. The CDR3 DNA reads TGTGCCAGCAGTGAAAGCTCTATAACAGGGCACACTGAGGCTTTCTTT.

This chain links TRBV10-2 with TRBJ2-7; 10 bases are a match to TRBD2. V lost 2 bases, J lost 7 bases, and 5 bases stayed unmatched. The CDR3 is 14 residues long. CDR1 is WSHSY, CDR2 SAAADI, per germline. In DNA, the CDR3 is TGCGCCAGCAGTGAGACTAGCGGGGCGGTAGAGCAGTACGTC. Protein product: CASSETSGAVEQYV.

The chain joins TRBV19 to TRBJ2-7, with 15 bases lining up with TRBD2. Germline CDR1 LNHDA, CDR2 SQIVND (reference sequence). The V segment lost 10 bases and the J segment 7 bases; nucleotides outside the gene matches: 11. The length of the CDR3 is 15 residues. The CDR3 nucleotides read TGTGCCACCTCAGGGGGGACTAGCGGGAGGAGTGAGCAGTACTTC. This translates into CATSGGTSGRSEQYF. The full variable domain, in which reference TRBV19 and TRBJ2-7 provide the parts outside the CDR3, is DGGITQSPKYLFRKEGQNVTLSCEQNLNHDAMYWYRQDPGQGLRLIYYSQIVNDFQKGDIAEGYSVSREKKESFPLTVTSAQKNPTAFYLCATSGGTSGRSEQYFGPGTRLTVT.